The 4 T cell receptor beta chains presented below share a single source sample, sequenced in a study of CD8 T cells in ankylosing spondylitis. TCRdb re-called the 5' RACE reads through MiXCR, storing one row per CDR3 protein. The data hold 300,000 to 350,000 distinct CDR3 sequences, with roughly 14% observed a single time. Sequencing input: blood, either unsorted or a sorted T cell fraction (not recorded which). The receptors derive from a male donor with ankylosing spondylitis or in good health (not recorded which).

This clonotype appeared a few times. The CDR3 loop is CASSRGAGGEKLFF. DNA for the CDR3: TGCGCCAGCAGCCGGGGGGCCGGGGGTGAAAAACTGTTTTTT. The rearrangement links TRBV5-1 to TRBJ1-4, with D possibly being TRBD1 (6 bases). Trimming took off 4 bases at V and 7 bases at J, with 14 bases between the two ends. Germline values: CDR1 SGHRS, CDR2 YFSETQ. This CDR3 has 14 amino acids.

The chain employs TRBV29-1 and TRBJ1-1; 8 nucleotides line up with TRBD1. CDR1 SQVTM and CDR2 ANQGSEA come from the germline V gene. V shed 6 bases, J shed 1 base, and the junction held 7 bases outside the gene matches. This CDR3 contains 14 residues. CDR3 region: CSVWTGRENTEAFF. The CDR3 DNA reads TGCAGCGTGTGGACAGGGAGAGAGAACACTGAAGCTTTCTTT.

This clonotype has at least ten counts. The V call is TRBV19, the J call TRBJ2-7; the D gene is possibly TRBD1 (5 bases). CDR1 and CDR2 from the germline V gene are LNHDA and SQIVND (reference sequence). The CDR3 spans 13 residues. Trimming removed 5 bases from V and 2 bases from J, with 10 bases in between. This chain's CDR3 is CASSRRGTYEQYF. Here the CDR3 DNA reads TGTGCCAGTAGTCGAAGGGGAACCTACGAGCAGTACTTC.

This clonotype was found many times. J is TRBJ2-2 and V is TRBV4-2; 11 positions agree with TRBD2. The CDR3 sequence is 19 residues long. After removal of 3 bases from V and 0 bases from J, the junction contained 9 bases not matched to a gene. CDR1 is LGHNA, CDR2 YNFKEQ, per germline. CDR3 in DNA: TGTGCCAGCAGCCAGGACCCGGGACTAGCGGTGTCGAACACCGGGGAGCTGTTTTTT. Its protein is CASSQDPGLAVSNTGELFF.